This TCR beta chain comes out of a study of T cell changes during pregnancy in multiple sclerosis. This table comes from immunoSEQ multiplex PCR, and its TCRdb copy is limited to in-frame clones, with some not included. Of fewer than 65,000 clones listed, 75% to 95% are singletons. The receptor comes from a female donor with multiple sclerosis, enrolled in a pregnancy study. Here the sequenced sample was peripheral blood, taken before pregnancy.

For the CDR3, the DNA is TGTGCCACCAGCACAGGGAATGATGGCTACACCTTC. Protein sequence: CATSTGNDGYTF. This chain joins TRBV15 and TRBJ1-2, with D possibly TRBD1 on 5 matching bases. Trimming left V 4 bases short and J 6 bases short, with 9 bases between. The germline V gene encodes CDR1 LNHNV and CDR2 YYDKDF (reference sequence). This CDR3 spans 12 amino acids.